This T cell receptor beta chain was sequenced during a study of blood T cell repertoires in COVID-19. Original data processing: The authors estimated nucleated cell counts from reference gene primer amplification. Only in-frame clones appear in the TCRdb table, and some are missing; sequencing was by immunoSEQ multiplex PCR. V, J and clone size derive from that table, while D and trimming were established from the DNA sequence. The sample shows about 270,000 clones, about 76% of them seen only once. Trimming stripped 1 base from V and 5 bases from J, with 12 bases between. The length of the CDR3 is 15 residues. Per germline, CDR1 SGHRS and CDR2 YFSETQ.

The sample consisted of peripheral blood. This TCR was sampled from a woman aged 55-69 years with active or convalescent COVID-19. The chain employs TRBV5-1 and TRBJ2-2; TRBD1 is a possible D gene (6 bases). The CDR3 sequence is CASSLTKRGTGELFF. As DNA, the CDR3 is TGCGCCAGCAGCTTGACTAAAAGGGGGACCGGGGAGCTGTTTTTT.